This T cell receptor (beta chain) was obtained from a study of glioma-infiltrating T cells. Per the germline V gene, CDR1 is SNHLY and CDR2 is FYNNEI. Trimming shortened V by 3 bases and J by 14 bases, and 17 bases separated the two germline ends. The CDR3 extends over 14 amino acids. This clonotype was observed at least ten times. As yet, its antigen is unknown. TCR alpha and beta CDR3 regions were amplified from RNA using iRepertoire nested multiplex PCR. One-step reverse transcription and amplification started from approximately 100-400 ng of tissue mRNA or PBMC total RNA. One entry per CDR3 protein results from TCRdb running MiXCR on the multiplex PCR reads. The data show over 100,000 distinct CDR3 sequences, under 30% seen once. Study-level points and caveats: CDR3 overlap between tissue and blood was very small.

This TCR was recovered from a human donor with low-grade glioma or glioblastoma, undergoing nonglioma brain surgery, or in good health (not recorded which). Sequencing was carried out using glioma tissue, nonneoplastic brain tissue, or PBMCs (not recorded which). The chain carries TRBV2 and TRBJ1-6; D not certain. CDR3 DNA sequence: TGTGCCAGCAGTGACGGCAGCTCCCCCTTGGCCCTCCACTTT. It encodes CASSDGSSPLALHF.